The source of this T cell receptor (beta chain) is a study of blood T cells in healthy people across ages. This CDR3 is 15 amino acids long. Trimming cost V 0 bases and J 9 bases; bases outside gene matches: 6. Germline V gene data show CDR1 as LNHNV and CDR2 as YYDKDF (reference sequence). This clonotype was counted ten times or more. It was with a sample-barcoded 5' primer and a J-beta primer mix that a second PCR of roughly 6 to 12 cycles was run. TCRdb passed the 5' RACE reads through MiXCR, listing each CDR3 protein once. Here the sample spans more than 800,000 distinct CDR3 sequences, about 28% being singletons.

The sequencing input was blood. The rearrangement uses TRBV15 and TRBJ2-4, with 9 bases identical to TRBD2. This TCR was sampled from a woman older than 75 in good health. CDR3 DNA: TGTGCCACCAGCAGAGATGTGCGGGAGGGGGGCATTCAGTACTTC. Amino acid sequence: CATSRDVREGGIQYF.